The subject of this entry is one T cell receptor beta chain. Germline V gene lookup returns CDR1 SQVTM and CDR2 ANQGSEA. This CDR3 has 15 amino acids. Trimming took 5 bases from V and 0 from J; bases not matched to a gene: 8. The data were obtained in a study of T cell changes during pregnancy in multiple sclerosis. TCRdb keeps only in-frame clones here, not all; method: immunoSEQ multiplex PCR. The data contain tens of thousands of clones, 85% to 95% of them singletons. The receptor's source is a female donor in good health, enrolled as a control in a pregnancy study. The sample in question was peripheral blood, obtained in the third trimester of pregnancy. The chain has TRBV29-1 and TRBJ2-3; 7 positions agree with TRBD2. Here the CDR3 reads CSVRGGGYSTDTQYF. Written as DNA, the CDR3 is TGCAGCGTTCGAGGCGGGGGATACAGCACAGATACGCAGTATTTT.